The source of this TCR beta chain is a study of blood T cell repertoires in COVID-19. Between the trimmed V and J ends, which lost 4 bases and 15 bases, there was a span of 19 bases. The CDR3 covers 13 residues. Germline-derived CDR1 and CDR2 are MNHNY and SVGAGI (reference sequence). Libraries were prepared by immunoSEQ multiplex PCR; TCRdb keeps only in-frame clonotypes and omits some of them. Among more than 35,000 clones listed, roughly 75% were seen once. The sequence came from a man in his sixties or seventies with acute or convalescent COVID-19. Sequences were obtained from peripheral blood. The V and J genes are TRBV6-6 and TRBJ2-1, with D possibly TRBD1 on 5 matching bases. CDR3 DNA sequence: TGTGCCAGCAGTTCAGACAGTATCGGGTTACGGTTCTTC. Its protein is CASSSDSIGLRFF.